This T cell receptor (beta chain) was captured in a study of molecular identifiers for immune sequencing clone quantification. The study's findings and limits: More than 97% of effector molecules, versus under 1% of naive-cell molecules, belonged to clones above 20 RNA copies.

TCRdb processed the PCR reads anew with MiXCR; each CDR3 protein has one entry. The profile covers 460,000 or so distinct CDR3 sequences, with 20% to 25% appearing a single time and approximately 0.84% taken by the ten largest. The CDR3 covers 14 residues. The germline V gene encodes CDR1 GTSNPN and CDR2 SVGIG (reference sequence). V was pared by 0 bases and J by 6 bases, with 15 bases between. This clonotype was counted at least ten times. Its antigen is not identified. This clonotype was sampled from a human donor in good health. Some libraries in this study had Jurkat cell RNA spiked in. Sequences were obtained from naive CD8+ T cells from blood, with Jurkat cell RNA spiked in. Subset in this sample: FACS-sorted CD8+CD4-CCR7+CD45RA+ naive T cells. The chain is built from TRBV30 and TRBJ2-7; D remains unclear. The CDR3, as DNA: TGTGCCTGGAGTGTACATTCAGCTCCCCGCGAGCAGTACTTC. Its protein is CAWSVHSAPREQYF.